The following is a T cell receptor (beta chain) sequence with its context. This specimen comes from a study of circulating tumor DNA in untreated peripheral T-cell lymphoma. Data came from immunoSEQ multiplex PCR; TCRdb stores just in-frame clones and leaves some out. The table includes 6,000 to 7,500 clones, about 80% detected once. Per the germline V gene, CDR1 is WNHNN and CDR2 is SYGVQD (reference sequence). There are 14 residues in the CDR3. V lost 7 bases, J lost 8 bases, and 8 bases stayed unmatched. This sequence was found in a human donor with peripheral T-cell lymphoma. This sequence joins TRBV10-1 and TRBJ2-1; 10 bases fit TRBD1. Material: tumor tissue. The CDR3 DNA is TGCGCCAGCAATCCGGGACAGGGGCTTCATGAGCAGTTCTTC. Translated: CASNPGQGLHEQFF.